This T cell receptor (beta chain) is from a study of spatial heterogeneity in lung cancer (dated by TCRdb to the late 2010s). For the study in its entirety: Beta-chain transcripts were consistently detected in greater numbers than alpha-chain transcripts, which likely reflects a higher abundance of beta-chain transcripts. In the raw uncorrected reads, each unique combination of TCR and UMI appeared more than ten times on average. In non-small cell lung cancer, the study quantitatively compared TCR alpha and beta repertoires across several tumor regions, matched nontumor lung, and blood. Nonsynonymous mutation counts, determined by whole-exome sequencing of tumor tissue, were related to features of the TCR repertoire. Both alpha and beta chains were TCR-sequenced in roughly 200 tumor regions, some 64 matched nontumor lung samples and 55 to 60 PBMC samples obtained at surgery.

Taking its sample share into account, this clonotype is medium-sized (0.01 to 0.1%). The antigen it recognizes is unknown. The sample holds no much larger clone one base away, and base qualities are not on file. The library was built for alpha chains, so this beta chain is an off-target read and its size means little. Sample time point, as interpreted from the label and publication: sample taken at primary tumor resection. Donors were 70 or so patients with early-stage, untreated non-small cell lung cancer from the lung TRACERx cohort. Without any cell sorting, TCR sequencing was performed on whole RNA extracted either from tumor and nontumor lung tissue or from cryopreserved PBMC samples. Only patients for whom sufficient RNA was available from at least two tumor regions were selected for TCR sequencing. From the germline V gene (reference sequence), CDR1 is WNHNN and CDR2 is SYGVQD. Including cysteine and phenylalanine, the CDR3 has 14 amino acids. Of the read, only the CDR3 DNA is kept; its 42 bases are in frame from base 1. Between the V and J ends, shortened by 4 bases and 2 bases respectively, the junction contains 11 bases.

Libraries were prepared through 5' RACE. Reads for this sample came from a NextSeq 500. To allow correction of PCR and sequencing errors, the TCR library protocol tagged every TCR cDNA molecule with a unique molecular identifier. The authors processed their data as follows. TCR identification, UMI-based error correction and CDR3 extraction were all carried out with Decombinator tools. TCRs above a frequency of 2 per 1,000, corresponding to the top 1% of the tumor frequency distribution, were defined as expanded. Renyi diversity was calculated using the R vegan package after each repertoire was subsampled 100 times to 5,000 TCRs. CDR3 similarity networks were built from amino acid triplet string-kernel similarity, connecting CDR3s with pairwise similarity above 0.82. TCRdb reanalyzed the raw reads on its own, using fastp at Q25 for trimming and MiXCR for clone calling, and kept in-frame beta chains. When rows share a CDR3 protein, they turn into one entry using the most common DNA and genes. The V and J calls here are based on TCRdb, not the publication. The sample yields 6,000 or so distinct CDR3 sequences; under 15% were counted once. Clones ranked in the top ten supply 15% to 20% of the sample.

What the work shows at the level of the full study, not this receptor alone: Confirming at a functional level the hypothesis that regional TCRs recognize regional mutations was considered to require additional single-cell paired TCR alpha and beta sequencing.

Material: lung tissue, obtained at surgery. The chain links TRBV10-1 with TRBJ1-1, with the D gene uncertain. The receptor comes from a human donor with early-stage non-small cell lung cancer. The DNA sequence is TGCGCCAGCAGTGTTTCCAGGACCAACACTGAAGCTTTCTTT. Its protein reads: CASSVSRTNTEAFF.